This T cell receptor beta chain was recorded in a study of T cell repertoires in cytomegalovirus infection. Study outcomes and limitations: The ex vivo response was dominated by HLA-C-restricted CMV-specific TCR beta clonotypes.

Only a few counts were recorded for this clonotype. Its antigen is unknown. The CDR3 consists of 16 residues. V lost 4 bases and J lost 4; bases outside the gene matches: 5. One entry per CDR3 protein, called by TCRdb with MiXCR from the reads. The sample includes roughly 920,000 distinct CDR3 sequences, around 30% of them seen just once. This sequence was found in a human donor in good health (CMV status not recorded). Some clones in this sample may be carry-over from other donors' samples. Sequenced material: cultured CD8+ T cells from PBMCs, taken from culture after CMV antigen stimulation. V usage is TRBV12-3 or TRBV12-4 and J usage is TRBJ1-6; 9 bases agree with TRBD1. CDR3 DNA: TGTGCCAGCAGTTCACAGGGGGCGAGATATAATTCACCCCTCCACTTT. Translating gives CASSSQGARYNSPLHF.